The sequence of this TCR beta chain was determined in a study of prognosis after radiotherapy for stage I lung cancer. Study summary: All non-small cell lung cancer patients were considered medically inoperable. With a biologically effective dose of at least 100 Gy, radiotherapy took the form of SBRT split into 3 to 5 fractions. The study gave no patient concurrent therapy with stereotactic body radiotherapy.

The sample holds many counts of this clonotype. From genomic DNA, TCR beta CDR3 was amplified by two-round multiplex PCR. Primers were specific to each TRBV and TRBJ gene in first-round PCR. One entry per CDR3 protein results from TCRdb running MiXCR on the multiplex PCR reads. The sample records about 14,000 distinct CDR3 sequences, approximately 30% being singletons. Each of two time points yielded about 6.3 milliliters of peripheral venous blood. V was clipped by 2 bases and J by 3 bases, with 20 bases between them. Germline V gives CDR1 SGHVS, CDR2 FQNEAQ. The CDR3 is 17 residues long. The chain recombines TRBV7-8 with TRBJ2-7; D ambiguous. The sample was PBMCs, taken before or after stereotactic body radiation therapy (not recorded which). This clonotype originated in a donor of 50 years or more with non-small cell lung cancer. The CDR3 region is CASSLILISSSLYEQYF. The CDR3 DNA sequence: TGTGCCAGCAGCTTAATTTTGATAAGCTCTTCCCTCTACGAGCAGTACTTC.